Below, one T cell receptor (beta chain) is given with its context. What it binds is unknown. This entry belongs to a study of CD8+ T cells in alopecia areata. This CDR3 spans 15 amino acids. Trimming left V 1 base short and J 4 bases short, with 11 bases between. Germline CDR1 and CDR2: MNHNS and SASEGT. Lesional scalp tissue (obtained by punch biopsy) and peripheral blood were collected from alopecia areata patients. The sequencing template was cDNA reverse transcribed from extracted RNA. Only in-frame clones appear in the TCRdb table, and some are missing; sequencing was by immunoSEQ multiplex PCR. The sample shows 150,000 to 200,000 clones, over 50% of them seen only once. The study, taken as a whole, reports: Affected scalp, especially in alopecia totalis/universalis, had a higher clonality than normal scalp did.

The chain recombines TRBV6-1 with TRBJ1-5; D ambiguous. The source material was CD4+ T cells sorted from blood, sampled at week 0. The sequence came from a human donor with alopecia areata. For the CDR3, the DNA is TGTGCCAGCAGTGAAGGACAAAGTTTTAATCAGCCCCAGCATTTT. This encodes CASSEGQSFNQPQHF.